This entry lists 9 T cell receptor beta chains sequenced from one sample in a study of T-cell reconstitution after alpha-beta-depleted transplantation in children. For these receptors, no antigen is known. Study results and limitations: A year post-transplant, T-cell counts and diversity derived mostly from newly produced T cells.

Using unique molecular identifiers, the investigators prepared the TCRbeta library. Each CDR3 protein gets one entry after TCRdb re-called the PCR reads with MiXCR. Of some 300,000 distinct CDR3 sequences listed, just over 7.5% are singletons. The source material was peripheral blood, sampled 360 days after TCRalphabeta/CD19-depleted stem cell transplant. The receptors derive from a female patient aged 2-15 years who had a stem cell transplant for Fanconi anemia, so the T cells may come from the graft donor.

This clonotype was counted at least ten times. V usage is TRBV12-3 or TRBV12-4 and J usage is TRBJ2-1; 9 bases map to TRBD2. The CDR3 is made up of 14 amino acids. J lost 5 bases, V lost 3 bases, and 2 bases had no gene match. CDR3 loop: CASSFLAGNNEQFF. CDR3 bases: TGTGCCAGCAGTTTTCTAGCGGGGAACAATGAGCAGTTCTTC.

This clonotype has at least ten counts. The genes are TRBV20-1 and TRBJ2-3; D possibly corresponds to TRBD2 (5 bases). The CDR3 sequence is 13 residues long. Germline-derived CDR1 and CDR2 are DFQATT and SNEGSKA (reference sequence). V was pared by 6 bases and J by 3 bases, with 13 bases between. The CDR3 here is CSAKRGLTDTQYF. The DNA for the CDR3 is TGCAGTGCCAAGCGAGGACTGACAGATACGCAGTATTTT.

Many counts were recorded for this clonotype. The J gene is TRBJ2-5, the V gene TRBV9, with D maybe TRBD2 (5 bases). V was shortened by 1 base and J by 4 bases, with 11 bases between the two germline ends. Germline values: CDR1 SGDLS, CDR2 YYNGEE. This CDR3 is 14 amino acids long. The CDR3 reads CASSVFGGGETQYF. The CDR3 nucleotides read TGTGCCAGCAGCGTATTTGGCGGAGGAGAGACCCAGTACTTC. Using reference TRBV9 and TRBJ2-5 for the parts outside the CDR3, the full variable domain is DSGVTQTPKHLITATGQRVTLRCSPRSGDLSVYWYQQSLDQGLQFLIQYYNGEERAKGNILERFSAQQFPDLHSELNLSSLELGDSALYFCASSVFGGGETQYFGPGTRLLVL.

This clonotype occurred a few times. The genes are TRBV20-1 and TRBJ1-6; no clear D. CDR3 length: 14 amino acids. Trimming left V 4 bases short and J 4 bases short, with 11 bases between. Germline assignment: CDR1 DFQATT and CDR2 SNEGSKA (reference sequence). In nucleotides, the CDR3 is TGCAGTGCTATACCGGGCCCTTATAATTCACCCCTCCACTTT. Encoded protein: CSAIPGPYNSPLHF.

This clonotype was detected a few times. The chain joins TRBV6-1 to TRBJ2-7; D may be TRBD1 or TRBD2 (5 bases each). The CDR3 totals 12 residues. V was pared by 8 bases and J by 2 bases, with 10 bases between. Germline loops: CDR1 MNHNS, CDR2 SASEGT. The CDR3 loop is CASRDGPYEQYF. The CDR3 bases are TGTGCCAGCCGGGACGGACCCTACGAGCAGTACTTC.

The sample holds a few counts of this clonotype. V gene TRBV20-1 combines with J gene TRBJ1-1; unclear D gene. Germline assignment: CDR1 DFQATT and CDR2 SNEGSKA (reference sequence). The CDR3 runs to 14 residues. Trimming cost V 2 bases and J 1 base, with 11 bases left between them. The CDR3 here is CSARFPGSNTEAFF. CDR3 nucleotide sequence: TGCAGTGCTAGATTCCCGGGTTCGAACACTGAAGCTTTCTTT.

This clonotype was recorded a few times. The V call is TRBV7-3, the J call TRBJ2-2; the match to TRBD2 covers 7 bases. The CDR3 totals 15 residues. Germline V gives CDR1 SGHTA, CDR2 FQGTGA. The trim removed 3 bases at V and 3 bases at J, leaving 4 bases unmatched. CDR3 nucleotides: TGTGCCAGCAGCTTTGCGGGAGAACACACCGGGGAGCTGTTTTTT. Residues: CASSFAGEHTGELFF.

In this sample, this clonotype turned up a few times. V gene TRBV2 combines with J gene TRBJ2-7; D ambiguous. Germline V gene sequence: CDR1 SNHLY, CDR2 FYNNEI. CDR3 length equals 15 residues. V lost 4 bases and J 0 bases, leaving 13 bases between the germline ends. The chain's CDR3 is CASSVVLALSYEQYF. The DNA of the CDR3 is TGTGCCAGCAGTGTGGTCTTAGCCCTCTCCTACGAGCAGTACTTC.

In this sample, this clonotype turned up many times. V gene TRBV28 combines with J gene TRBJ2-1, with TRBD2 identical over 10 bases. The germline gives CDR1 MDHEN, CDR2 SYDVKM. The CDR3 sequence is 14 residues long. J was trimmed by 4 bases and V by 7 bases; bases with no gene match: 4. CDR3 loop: CASTSGGVYNEQFF. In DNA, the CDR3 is TGTGCCAGCACTAGCGGGGGAGTTTACAATGAGCAGTTCTTC.